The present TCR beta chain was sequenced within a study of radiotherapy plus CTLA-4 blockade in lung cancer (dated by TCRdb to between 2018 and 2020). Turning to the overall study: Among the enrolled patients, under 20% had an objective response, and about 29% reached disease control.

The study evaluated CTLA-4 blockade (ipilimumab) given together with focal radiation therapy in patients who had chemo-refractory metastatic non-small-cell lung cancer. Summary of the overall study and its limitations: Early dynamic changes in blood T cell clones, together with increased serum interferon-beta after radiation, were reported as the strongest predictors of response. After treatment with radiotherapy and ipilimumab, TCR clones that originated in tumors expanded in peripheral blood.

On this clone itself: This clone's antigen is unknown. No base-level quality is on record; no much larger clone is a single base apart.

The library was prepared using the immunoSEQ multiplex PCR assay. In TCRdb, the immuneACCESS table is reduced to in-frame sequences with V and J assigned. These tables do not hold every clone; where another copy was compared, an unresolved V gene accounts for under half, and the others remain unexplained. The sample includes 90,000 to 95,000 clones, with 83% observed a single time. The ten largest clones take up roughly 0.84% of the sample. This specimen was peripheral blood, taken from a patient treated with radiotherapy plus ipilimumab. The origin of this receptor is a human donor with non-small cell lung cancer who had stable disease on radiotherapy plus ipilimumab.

The CDR3 is CASRKGSSQETQYF. The DNA sequence is as follows: TGCGCCAGCAGAAAGGGCAGCAGCCAAGAGACCCAGTACTTC. The chain is encoded by TRBV5-1 joined to TRBJ2-5; no D gene call is confident. Reading the germline V gene gives CDR1 SGHRS and CDR2 YFSETQ. From the cysteine through the phenylalanine, the CDR3 covers 14 amino acids. The read is trimmed to its CDR3 DNA, 42 bases read in frame from base 1. V is cut by 5 bases and J by 1 base, and the space between the germline ends is 12 bases.